A selection of T cell receptor beta chains follows, all from one sample in a study of blood T cell repertoires in COVID-19. Here immunoSEQ multiplex PCR was the method, and the copy in TCRdb shows in-frame clones only, minus some. The sample includes approximately 210,000 clones, 70% to 90% of them seen just once. The specimen was peripheral blood. The receptor set was obtained from a man aged 50-59 years with COVID-19, enrolled during active disease. The CDR3 runs from the conserved cysteine through the conserved F or W. A D gene is named only where the DNA matches it firmly. Clone size is not always given. Where it is, it says once, few, many or a class for expanded clones.

clone_size,v_call,j_call,d_call,cdr3_nt,cdr3_aa
once,TRBV7-3,TRBJ1-1,TRBD1,TGTGCCATCTACGACAAGGGACAGTTGAACACTGAAGCTTTCTTT,CAIYDKGQLNTEAFF
NA,TRBV5-5,TRBJ1-1,TRBD1,TGTGCCAGCAGCCACACACCGCCGGGACAGGGGGCAAGGACTGAAGCTTTCTTT,CASSHTPPGQGARTEAFF
NA,TRBV10-2,TRBJ1-3,NA,TGCGCCAGCAGAAATCTCAACACCATATATTTT,CASRNLNTIYF
few,TRBV10-3,TRBJ2-2,NA,TGTGCCATCAACCTCGGGACTGCGAACACCGGGGAGCTGTTTTTT,CAINLGTANTGELFF
once,TRBV15,TRBJ2-1,TRBD2,TGTGCCACCAGCAGAGGTGGAACTAGCGGGATGTTCTTC,CATSRGGTSGMFF
NA,TRBV4-2,TRBJ2-7,TRBD2,TGTGCCAGCAGCCAAGATAACCCCGGGACTAGCGGGGGGAGCTCCTACGAGCAGTACTTC,CASSQDNPGTSGGSSYEQYF
NA,TRBV9,TRBJ1-3,NA,TGTGCCAGCAGCGTTCCAGGGGTAGGAAACACCATATATTTT,CASSVPGVGNTIYF
NA,TRBV11-2,TRBJ1-5,NA,TGTGCCAGCAGCTTGGACACAGGGTATCAGCCCCAGCATTTT,CASSLDTGYQPQHF
few,TRBV5-1,TRBJ1-4,TRBD1,TGCGCCAGCAGCGCTCAACAGGGGGAGGGTGAAAAACTGTTTTTT,CASSAQQGEGEKLFF
NA,TRBV19,TRBJ2-7,TRBD2,TGTGCCAGTAATAATCTAGCGGAGGGGATCTACGAGCAGTACTTC,CASNNLAEGIYEQYF
few,TRBV27,TRBJ1-6,NA,TGTGCCAGCACAACCGGGAACTCCTATAATTCACCCCTCCACTTT,CASTTGNSYNSPLHF
NA,TRBV9,TRBJ1-2,TRBD1,TGTGCCAGCAGCGTAGCACAGGGGGACTACGGCTACACCTTC,CASSVAQGDYGYTF
NA,TRBV5-1,TRBJ1-4,TRBD1,TGCGCCAGCAGCCAGGGGGCTGATAATGAAAAACTGTTTTTT,CASSQGADNEKLFF
NA,TRBV27,TRBJ2-2,NA,TGTGCCAGCTCGCTCTGGGGCGGTACGAACACCGGGGAGCTGTTTTTT,CASSLWGGTNTGELFF
NA,TRBV4-3,TRBJ1-2,TRBD1,TGCGCCAGCAGCCGAGGGACAGGGGGCGAAAACTATGGCTACACCTTC,CASSRGTGGENYGYTF
NA,TRBV2,TRBJ2-7,TRBD1,TGTGCCAGCAGTACAGGGGGCAACGAGCAGTACTTC,CASSTGGNEQYF